The T cell receptor (beta chain) under discussion was sequenced for a study of blood T cell repertoires in COVID-19 (dated by TCRdb to 2018 to 2021). Background for the entire study: Samples covering the acute and convalescent phases of COVID-19 were provided by collaborators in the United States, Italy and Spain. The material from the prospective study consisted of cDNA or gDNA derived from T cells, B-cell-depleted T cells, or PBMCs. The dataset comprised deeply sampled blood TCRbeta repertoires from subjects exposed to, actively infected with, or recovered from COVID-19. A freely available public database, intended as a resource for researchers studying the immune response to SARS-CoV-2, is where the repertoires were released. The samples were drawn from two sources: the first 160 participants of the ongoing ImmuneRACE study, and 1,000 to 1,500 subjects contributed by 6 global collaborators. Nearly every sample came with metadata listing a de-identified subject ID, COVID-19 status, age in years and sex. Where available, HLA class I and class II types were obtained from metadata supplied by the sample provider rather than from assay-based typing. Paper-wide results and their limitations: Clinical and demographic metadata were provided uncurated, with the amount varying by source and participant.

The CDR3 covers 18 residues, taking in both the cysteine and the phenylalanine. This entry keeps only the CDR3 DNA: 54 bases, framed from base 1. Trimming accounts for 5 bases at V and 4 bases at J, while the number of junction bases matched to no gene is 15. The germline V gene (reference sequence) provides CDR1 LNHDA and CDR2 SQIVND. TCRbeta CDR3 regions were amplified from genomic DNA using the immunoSEQ Assay, a bias-controlled multiplex PCR. As for how the authors treated the data: The number of nucleated cells in each sample was estimated from the amplification of reference gene primers within the assay. To quantify the absolute abundance of each unique TCRbeta CDR3 rearrangement, sequence reads were collapsed and filtered. For each sample, productive Simpson clonality was calculated by taking the square root of Simpson's diversity index across productive rearrangements. The clones in this table, taken by TCRdb from immuneACCESS, are in-frame only. Not every clone is retained; where verified, under half of the shortfall comes from an unresolved V gene, and the cause of the rest is unknown. That table supplies the V and J calls and clone size; D and trimming were determined from the DNA. This sample comprises about 350,000 clones, roughly 87% of them detected only once. The ten largest clonotypes hold roughly 1% of the sample.

In the prospective study, participants were about 18 to 95 years old, resided in 24 geographic areas of the United States, and were enrolled through a virtual design. To assign participants to cohorts, the prospective study relied on clinical history that participants themselves reported in a screening survey and a study questionnaire. Recovered participants in ImmuneRACE Cohort 3 were defined as having two consecutive negative NP/OP PCR tests, clearance from a healthcare professional, or resolution of symptoms. Mobile phlebotomists in the prospective study collected whole blood, serum and a nasopharyngeal or oropharyngeal swab from every participant. Participants in the prospective study had the option to provide additional blood draws and questionnaires over an approximately 2-month period. Before DNA extraction, blood samples from the prospective study were shipped at room temperature or frozen.

Notes on this clone: Its antigen specificity is not known. No base quality information exists; no much larger clone differs at one position.

Sequencing was done on a sample of PBMCs or T cells enriched from blood (not recorded which). The sequence was obtained from a woman in her 30s who had recovered from COVID-19. The chain is made from TRBV19 and TRBJ2-2; 8 bases in the middle match TRBD2. The nucleotide sequence reads as follows: TGTGCCAGTAGTCCCGTACCCAGCGGGGGTTATACCACCGGGGAGCTGTTTTTT. This yields the protein CASSPVPSGGYTTGELFF. The reference TRBV19 and TRBJ2-2 proteins fill in what lies around the CDR3, so the full variable domain reads DGGITQSPKYLFRKEGQNVTLSCEQNLNHDAMYWYRQDPGQGLRLIYYSQIVNDFQKGDIAEGYSVSREKKESFPLTVTSAQKNPTAFYLCASSPVPSGGYTTGELFFGEGSRLTVL.